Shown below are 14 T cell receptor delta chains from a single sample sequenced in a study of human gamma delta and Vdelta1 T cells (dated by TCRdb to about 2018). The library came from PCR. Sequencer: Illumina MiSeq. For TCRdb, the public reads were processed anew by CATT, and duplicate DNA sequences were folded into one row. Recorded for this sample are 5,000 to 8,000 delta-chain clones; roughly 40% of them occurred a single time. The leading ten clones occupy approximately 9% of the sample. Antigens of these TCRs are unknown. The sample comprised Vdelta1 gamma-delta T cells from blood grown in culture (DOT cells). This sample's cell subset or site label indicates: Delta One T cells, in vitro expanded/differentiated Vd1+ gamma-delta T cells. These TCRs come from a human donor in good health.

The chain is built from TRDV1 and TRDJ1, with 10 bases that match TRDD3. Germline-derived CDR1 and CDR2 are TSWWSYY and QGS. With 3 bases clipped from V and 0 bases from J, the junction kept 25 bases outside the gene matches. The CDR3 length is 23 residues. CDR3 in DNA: TGTGCTCTTGGGGACCCCGACGGTAAGAGATCCCCGAGTACTGGGGGATACACCGATAAACTCATCTTT. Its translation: CALGDPDGKRSPSTGGYTDKLIF.

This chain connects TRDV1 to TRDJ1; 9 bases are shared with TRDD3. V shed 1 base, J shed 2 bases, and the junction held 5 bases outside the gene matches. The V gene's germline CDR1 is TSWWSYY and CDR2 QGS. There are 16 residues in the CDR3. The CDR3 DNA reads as TGTGCTCTTGGGGAACCGGCTCTGGGGGATACCGATAAACTCATCTTT. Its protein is CALGEPALGDTDKLIF.

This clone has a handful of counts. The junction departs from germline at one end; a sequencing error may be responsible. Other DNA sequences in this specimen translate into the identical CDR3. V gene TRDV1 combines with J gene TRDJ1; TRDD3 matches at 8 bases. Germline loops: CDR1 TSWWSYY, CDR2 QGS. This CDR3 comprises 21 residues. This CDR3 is CALGETAQLGAKPPYTDKLIF. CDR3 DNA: TGTGCTCTTGGGGAAACGGCCCAACTGGGGGCGAAACCCCCGTACACTGATAAACTCATCTTT.

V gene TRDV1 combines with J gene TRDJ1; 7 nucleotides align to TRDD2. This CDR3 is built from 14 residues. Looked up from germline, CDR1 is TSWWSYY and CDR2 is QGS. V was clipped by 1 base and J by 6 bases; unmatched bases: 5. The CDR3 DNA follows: TGTGCTCTTGGGGAACAGCCTTCCTGTCATAAACTCATCTTT. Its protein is CALGEQPSCHKLIF.

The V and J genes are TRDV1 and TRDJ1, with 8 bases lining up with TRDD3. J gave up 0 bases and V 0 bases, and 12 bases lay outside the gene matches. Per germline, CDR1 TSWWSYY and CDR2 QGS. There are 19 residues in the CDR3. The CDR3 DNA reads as TGTGCTCTTGGGGAACTAGTCCCGTTGGGGGATCCGTACACCGATAAACTCATCTTT. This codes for CALGELVPLGDPYTDKLIF.

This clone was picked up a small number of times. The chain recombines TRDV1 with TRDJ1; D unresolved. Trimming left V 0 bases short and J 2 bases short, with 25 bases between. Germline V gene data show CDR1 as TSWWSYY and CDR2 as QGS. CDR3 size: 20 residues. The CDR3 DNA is TGTGCTCTTGGGGAACTTTTCGAGACACAGACGCGTACGGGGACCGATAAACTCATCTTT. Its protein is CALGELFETQTRTGTDKLIF.

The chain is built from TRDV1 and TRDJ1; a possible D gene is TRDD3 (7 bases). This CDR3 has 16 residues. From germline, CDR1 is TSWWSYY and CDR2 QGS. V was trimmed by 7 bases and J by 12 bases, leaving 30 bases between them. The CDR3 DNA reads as TGTGCTCTTGTTCCTATGCCAATTACTGGGGACACCCCAATCATCTTT. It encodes CALVPMPITGDTPIIF.

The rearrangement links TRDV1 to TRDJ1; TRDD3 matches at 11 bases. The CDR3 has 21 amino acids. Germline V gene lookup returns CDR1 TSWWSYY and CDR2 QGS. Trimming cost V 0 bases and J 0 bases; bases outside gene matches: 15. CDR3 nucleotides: TGTGCTCTTGGGGAACTGTTCCTACTTGGGGGATACGTGGAGTACACCGATAAACTCATCTTT. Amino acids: CALGELFLLGGYVEYTDKLIF.

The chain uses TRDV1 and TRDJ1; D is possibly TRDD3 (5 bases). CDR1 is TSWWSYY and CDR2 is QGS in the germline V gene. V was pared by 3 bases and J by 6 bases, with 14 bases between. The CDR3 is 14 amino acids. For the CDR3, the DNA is TGTGCTCTTGGGGACTCCAGGGGGGCTTATAAACTCATCTTT. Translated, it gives CALGDSRGAYKLIF.

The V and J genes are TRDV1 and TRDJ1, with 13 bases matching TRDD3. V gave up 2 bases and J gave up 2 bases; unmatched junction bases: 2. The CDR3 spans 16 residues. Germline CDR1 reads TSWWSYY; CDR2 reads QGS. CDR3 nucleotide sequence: TGTGCTCTTGGGGAATACTGGGGGATACGAACCGATAAACTCATCTTT. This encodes CALGEYWGIRTDKLIF.

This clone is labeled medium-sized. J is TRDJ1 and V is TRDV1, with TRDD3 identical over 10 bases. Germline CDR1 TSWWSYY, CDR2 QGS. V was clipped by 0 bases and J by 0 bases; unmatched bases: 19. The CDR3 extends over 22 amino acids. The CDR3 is CALGELLYTAVVGDTYTDKLIF. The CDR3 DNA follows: TGTGCTCTTGGGGAACTCCTATATACCGCCGTGGTGGGGGATACTTACACCGATAAACTCATCTTT.

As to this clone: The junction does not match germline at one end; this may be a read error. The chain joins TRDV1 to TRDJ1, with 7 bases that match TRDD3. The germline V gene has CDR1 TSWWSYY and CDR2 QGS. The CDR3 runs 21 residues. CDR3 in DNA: TGTGCTCTTGGAGAACAGGCCTTCAACTCTGGGGGCCACGCGGGGACCGATAAACTCATCTTT. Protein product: CALGEQAFNSGGHAGTDKLIF.

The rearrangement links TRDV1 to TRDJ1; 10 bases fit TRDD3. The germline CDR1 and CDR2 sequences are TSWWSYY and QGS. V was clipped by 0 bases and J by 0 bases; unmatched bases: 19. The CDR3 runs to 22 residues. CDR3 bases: TGTGCTCTTGGGGAACTACCCCCCTACGCCGTGACTGGGGGATTTTACACCGATAAACTCATCTTT. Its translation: CALGELPPYAVTGGFYTDKLIF.

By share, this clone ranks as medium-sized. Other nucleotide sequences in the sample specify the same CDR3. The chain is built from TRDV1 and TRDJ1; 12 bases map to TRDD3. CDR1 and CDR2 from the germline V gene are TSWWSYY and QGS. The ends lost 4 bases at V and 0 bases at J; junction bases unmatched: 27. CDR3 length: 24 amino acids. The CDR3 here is CALGVIPPLAGTGGYPPYTDKLIF. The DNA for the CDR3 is TGTGCTCTTGGGGTCATACCACCCTTGGCCGGGACTGGGGGATACCCCCCTTACACCGATAAACTCATCTTT.